Listed here is a single T cell receptor beta chain. Its binding antigen is unknown. No conserved phenylalanine or tryptophan is present at the end of the CDR3, so a read error is the likely explanation. The method was 5' RACE. TCRbeta was amplified by two rounds of PCR with Phusion High-Fidelity polymerase, and sample-specific barcodes were added in the primers. To build the TCRbeta libraries, template-switch cDNA synthesis was carried out using SMARTScribe reverse transcriptase along with a TRBC-specific primer. The barcoded samples were pooled and then prepared using the NEBNext Ultra DNA Library Prep Kit for Illumina. Libraries were sequenced on an Illumina MiSeq with the MiSeq reagent kit v2, 300 cycles. Per the authors' processing: Jemultiplexer demultiplexed the reads by barcode, and MiTCR with default parameters aligned the reads. Non-functional sequences were removed with VDJtools, and each clonotype was defined by its amino acid sequence, with frequencies calculated from the assigned sequence reads. The clonal space homeostasis analysis grouped clonotypes by frequency into over-represented (0.05-1), large, medium and small bins. TCRdb passed the public sequencing reads through fastp at Q25 and MiXCR, retaining productive beta sequences. For every CDR3 protein sequence, its rows merge into one entry that carries the most common genes and DNA. The V and J calls shown here were made by TCRdb, not taken from the authors' results. Present in this sample are around 880 distinct CDR3 sequences, 20% to 25% of which were seen just once. Roughly 63% of the sample is held by the ten biggest clonotypes.

The CDR3 is made up of 15 amino acids, end residues included. Only the CDR3 region is kept as DNA, spanning 45 bases read in frame from base 1. Germline trimming: 2 bases from V, 6 bases from J; junction bases outside gene matches: 7. CDR1 and CDR2 are drawn from the germline V gene: SGHRS, YFSETQ. The intended sense of this specimen's time point label: before S. Paratyphi A challenge (baseline). Using flow cytometry, MAIT cells, defined as Valpha7.2+ CD161+ T cells, were identified and sorted. Over time, circulating MAIT cell TCRbeta repertoires were profiled in five to seven volunteers who came down with enteric fever following controlled oral challenge with live Salmonella Paratyphi A. Every diagnosed volunteer provided MAIT cell samples at three timepoints: pre-infection, mid-infection and post-infection. Enteric fever was diagnosed on the basis of Paratyphi A bacteremia and/or persistent fever above 38 degrees C lasting more than 12 hours. Infection was diagnosed in challenged volunteers between day 4 and day 7 after challenge. For RNA extraction, about 5,000 to 11,000 MAIT cells from each sample were sorted straight into RNAqueous-Micro lysis buffer. Lymphoprep gradient centrifugation was used to isolate peripheral blood mononuclear cells from blood samples and leukocyte cones. A BD FACSAria Fusion or BD FACSAria III sorter was used for cell sorting.

This record belongs to a study of MAIT cells during Salmonella Paratyphi A infection (dated by TCRdb to the late 2010s). With respect to the entire study: Adult volunteers aged 18 to 60 swallowed one dose of 1-5x10^3 CFU of S. Paratyphi A strain NVGH308. Ciprofloxacin 500 mg twice daily for 14 days, starting at diagnosis, was given to diagnosed volunteers. Summary of the overall study and its limitations: Although the availability of volunteer samples limited sample sizes, the sizes were judged adequate for detecting differences between groups. Compared with healthy controls, diagnosed volunteers had more expansion or contraction among the top five MAIT clonotypes (about 0.54 versus 0.13), suggesting that infection reshaped the repertoire. A significant decrease in the space occupied by over-represented MAIT clonotypes was found from baseline to mid-infection (approximately 0.17 to 0.10), whereas no significant post-infection difference was found. MAIT TRBV usage was found to be oligoclonal, with TRBV20 and TRBV6 favoured, and appeared to be unchanged by infection.

This TCR derives from a person between 18 and 75 years old who was deliberately infected with Salmonella Paratyphi A in a paratyphoid fever challenge study. The material sequenced was MAIT cells from blood, taken at the first sampling point of the challenge study. The chain is encoded by TRBV5-1 joined to TRBJ2-3, and 9 bases in between align with TRBD2. This receptor has the CDR3 CASSFRGGAGDTQYY. The nucleotide sequence is TGCGCCAGCAGCTTCCGCGGGGGGGCCGGGGATACGCAGTATTAT.